One sample yielded the 11 T cell receptor beta chains listed below, sequenced in a study of cytomegalovirus exposure and HLA in healthy donors. PCR employed 60 Vbeta and 13 Jbeta primers. TCRdb's copy holds only in-frame clones and misses some; the assay was immunoSEQ multiplex PCR. The table shows more than 150,000 clones, with about four fifths occurring only once. Sequencing was carried out using PBMCs. These receptors came from a boy aged 2 to 9 in good health and CMV-seronegative.

This clone showed up just a few times. The chain is built from TRBV11-2 and TRBJ2-1, with 7 bases fitting TRBD2. V shed 0 bases, J shed 3 bases, and the junction held 17 bases outside the gene matches. This CDR3 has 20 amino acids. Germline V CDR1 and CDR2: SGHAT, FQNNGV. CDR3 nucleotide sequence: TGTGCCAGCAGCTTAGATCCTCTAGCGGAAATATCAACTAGCTACAATGAGCAGTTCTTC. Translation: CASSLDPLAEISTSYNEQFF.

The gene calls are TRBV19 and TRBJ2-3; D gene ambiguous. Trimming left V 3 bases short and J 4 bases short, with 8 bases between. This CDR3 contains 13 residues. Germline V lookup: CDR1 LNHDA, CDR2 SQIVND (reference sequence). CDR3: CASSMGRADTQYF. The CDR3 coding sequence is TGTGCCAGTAGTATGGGTCGGGCAGATACGCAGTATTTT.

The chain couples TRBV18 to TRBJ2-3; 8 bases match TRBD2. With V trimmed by 2 bases and J by 4 bases, 5 bases remained unmatched. CDR1 is KGHSH, CDR2 LQKENI, per germline. The CDR3 is 15 residues long. The CDR3 here is CASSPLGLGADTQYF. In DNA, the CDR3 is TGTGCCAGCTCACCATTGGGACTAGGTGCAGATACGCAGTATTTT.

Worth noting for this clone: Other DNA sequences in this sample translate to the same CDR3. This chain connects TRBV9 to TRBJ1-2, with TRBD1 identical over 12 bases. The CDR3 is 15 amino acids. Looked up from germline, CDR1 is SGDLS and CDR2 is YYNGEE. Germline trimming cut 2 bases from V and 6 bases from J; bases unmatched to any gene: 5. The CDR3 DNA follows: TGTGCCAGCAGCGTCACCGGGACAGGGGGCGATGGCTACACCTTC. Its translation: CASSVTGTGGDGYTF.

The V and J genes are TRBV27 and TRBJ2-7; TRBD2 agrees at 11 bases. V lost 6 bases to trimming and J lost 2 bases; unmatched junction nucleotides: 3. The germline CDR1 and CDR2 sequences are MNHEY and SMNVEV (reference sequence). The CDR3 is made up of 14 amino acids. CDR3 region: CASRGLAAAYEQYF. The CDR3 DNA sequence: TGTGCCAGCAGGGGACTAGCGGCGGCCTACGAGCAGTACTTC.

This chain links TRBV30 with TRBJ2-3; D may be TRBD2 (5 bases). The V gene's germline CDR1 is GTSNPN and CDR2 SVGIG (reference sequence). V lost 5 bases and J 1 base, leaving 16 bases between the germline ends. The CDR3 has 15 residues. CDR3 sequence: CAWQIDAGGTDTQYF. For the CDR3, the DNA is TGTGCCTGGCAGATCGACGCGGGCGGCACAGATACGCAGTATTTT.

The chain combines TRBV10-3 with TRBJ2-7, with D perhaps TRBD2 (5 bases). The CDR3 is made up of 14 amino acids. Germline-derived CDR1 and CDR2 are ENHRY and SYGVKD. With 3 bases removed from V and 0 bases from J, the gap between germline ends came to 9 bases. The DNA for the CDR3 is TGTGCCATCAGTGATGAGGGAAGCTCCTACGAGCAGTACTTC. It encodes CAISDEGSSYEQYF.

This chain links TRBV7-8 with TRBJ1-1, with a tentative D call TRBD1 (5 bases). Germline loops: CDR1 SGHVS, CDR2 FQNEAQ. Trimming shortened V by 1 base and J by 4 bases, and 22 bases separated the two germline ends. The CDR3 is made up of 18 amino acids. The DNA for the CDR3 is TGTGCCAGCAGCTTAGGGTTTGGGTTCGGGAGAGGGGCCACTGAAGCTTTCTTT. Translated, it gives CASSLGFGFGRGATEAFF.

The gene calls are TRBV5-6 and TRBJ2-5; TRBD1 aligns across 7 bases. V shed 2 bases, J shed 1 base, and the junction held 2 bases outside the gene matches. The length of the CDR3 is 14 residues. CDR1 is SGHDT, CDR2 YYEEEE, per germline. The CDR3 sequence is CASSFTGAQETQYF. CDR3 nucleotides: TGTGCCAGCAGCTTTACAGGGGCCCAAGAGACCCAGTACTTC. Supplemented by reference TRBV5-6 and TRBJ2-5, the full variable domain reads DAGVTQSPTHLIKTRGQQVTLRCSPKSGHDTVSWYQQALGQGPQFIFQYYEEEERQRGNFPDRFSGHQFPNYSSELNVNALLLGDSALYLCASSFTGAQETQYFGPGTRLLVL.

The chain is built from TRBV6-5 and TRBJ1-5, with 10 nucleotides matching TRBD1. The CDR3 has 14 residues. Germline loops: CDR1 MNHEY, CDR2 SVGAGI. After removal of 5 bases from V and 9 bases from J, the junction contained 7 bases not matched to a gene. The CDR3 sequence: CASSPGDRGRPQHF. CDR3 sequence (DNA): TGTGCCAGCAGTCCCGGGGACAGGGGACGGCCCCAGCATTTT.

The CDR3 coding sequence is TGCAGCGTTGTCGGTGCAGGGAATACGGCTGAGCAGTTCTTC. Protein product: CSVVGAGNTAEQFF. This chain joins TRBV29-1 and TRBJ2-1; D possibly corresponds to TRBD1 (5 bases). Trimming stripped 4 bases from V and 9 bases from J, with 19 bases between. Germline loops: CDR1 SQVTM, CDR2 ANQGSEA. The CDR3 spans 14 residues.